This T cell receptor beta chain was recovered during a study of T cell changes during pregnancy in multiple sclerosis. The ends were cut back, 0 bases at V and 4 bases at J, with 18 bases in the middle. The CDR3 consists of 17 residues. Germline assignment: CDR1 SGHTA and CDR2 FQGTGA. The protocol was immunoSEQ multiplex PCR, while the TCRdb copy is restricted to in-frame clones and leaves out a portion. The sample yields approximately 100,000 clones, around 94% seen once. This chain uses TRBV7-3 with TRBJ1-1; D is ambiguous. The specimen was peripheral blood, collected in the second trimester of pregnancy. The TCR was taken from a female donor with multiple sclerosis, enrolled in a pregnancy study. CDR3 nucleotides: TGTGCCAGCAGCTTAACGAGGGCGGGGTGGGGTAGCACTGAAGCTTTCTTT. This codes for CASSLTRAGWGSTEAFF.